This paragraph covers one TCR beta chain sequence. Isolation recovered at least 6.5 million PBMCs from every sample. Germline V CDR1 and CDR2: MDHEN, SYDVKM. The CDR3 extends over 12 amino acids. V was cut by 6 bases and J by 8 bases, with 11 bases left in between. The data are from a study of blood T cells in healthy people across ages. Then a second PCR, running roughly 6 to 12 cycles, was carried out with a sample-barcoded 5' primer and a J-beta primer mix. Each CDR3 protein is one row after TCRdb ran MiXCR on the 5' RACE reads. This table has about 1,500,000 distinct CDR3 sequences, approximately 38% appearing once.

This TCR was recovered from a woman aged 18-35 years in good health. The chain has TRBV28 and TRBJ2-1; D is possibly TRBD2 (5 bases). The sample consisted of blood. CDR3 coding DNA: TGTGCCAGCAGACTCACTAGTTATGAGCAGTTCTTC. Translation gives CASRLTSYEQFF.